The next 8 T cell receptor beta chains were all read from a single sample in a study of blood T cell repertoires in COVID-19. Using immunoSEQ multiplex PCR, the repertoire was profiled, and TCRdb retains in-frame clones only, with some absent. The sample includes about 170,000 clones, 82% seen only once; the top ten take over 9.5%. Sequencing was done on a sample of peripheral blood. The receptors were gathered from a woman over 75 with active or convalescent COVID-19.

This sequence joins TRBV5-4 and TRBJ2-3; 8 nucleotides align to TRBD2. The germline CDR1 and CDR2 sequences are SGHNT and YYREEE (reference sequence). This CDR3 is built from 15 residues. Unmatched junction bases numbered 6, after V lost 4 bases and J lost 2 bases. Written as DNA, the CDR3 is TGTGCCAGCAGCAGACATGGACTAGCCACAGATACGCAGTATTTT. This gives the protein CASSRHGLATDTQYF.

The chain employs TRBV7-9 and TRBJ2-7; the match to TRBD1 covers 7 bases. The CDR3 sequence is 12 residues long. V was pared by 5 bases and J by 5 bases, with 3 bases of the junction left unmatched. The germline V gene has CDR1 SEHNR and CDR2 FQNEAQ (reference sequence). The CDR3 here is CASSRQGNEQYF. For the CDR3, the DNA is TGTGCCAGCAGCCGACAGGGAAACGAGCAGTACTTC.

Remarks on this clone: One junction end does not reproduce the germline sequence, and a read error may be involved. CDR3 region: CASSIDRGAGELFF. The CDR3 DNA follows: TGTGCCAGCAGCATAGACAGGGGGGCCGGGGAGCTGTTTTTT. The chain recombines TRBV11-2 with TRBJ2-2; TRBD1 matches 9 bases. Looked up from germline, CDR1 is SGHAT and CDR2 is FQNNGV. CDR3 length: 14 residues.

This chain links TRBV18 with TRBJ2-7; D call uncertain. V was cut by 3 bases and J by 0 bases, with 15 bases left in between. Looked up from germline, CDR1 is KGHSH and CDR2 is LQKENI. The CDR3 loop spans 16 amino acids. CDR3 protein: CASSPTATTTSYEQYF. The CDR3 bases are TGTGCCAGCTCACCCACCGCCACTACTACCTCCTACGAGCAGTACTTC.

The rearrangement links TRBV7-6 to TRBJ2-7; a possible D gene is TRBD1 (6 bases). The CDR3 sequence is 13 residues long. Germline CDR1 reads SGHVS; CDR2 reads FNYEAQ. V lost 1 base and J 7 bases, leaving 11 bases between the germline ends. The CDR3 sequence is CASSLGQVTEQYF. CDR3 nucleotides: TGTGCCAGCAGCTTAGGACAGGTCACGGAGCAGTACTTC.

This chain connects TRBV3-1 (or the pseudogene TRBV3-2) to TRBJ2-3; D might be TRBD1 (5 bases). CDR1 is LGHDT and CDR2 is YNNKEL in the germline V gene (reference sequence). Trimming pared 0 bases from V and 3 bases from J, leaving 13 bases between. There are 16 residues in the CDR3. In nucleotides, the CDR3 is TGTGCCAGCAGCCAAGATTTGGGGCAGGCGACAGATACGCAGTATTTT. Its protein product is CASSQDLGQATDTQYF.

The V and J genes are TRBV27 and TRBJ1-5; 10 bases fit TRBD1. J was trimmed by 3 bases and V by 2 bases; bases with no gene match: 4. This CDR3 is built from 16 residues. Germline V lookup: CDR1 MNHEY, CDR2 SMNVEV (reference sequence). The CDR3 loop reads CASSLRGQGFNQPQHF. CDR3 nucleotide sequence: TGTGCCAGCAGTTTAAGGGGACAGGGGTTCAATCAGCCCCAGCATTTT.

CDR3 residues: CASRPRSGTANTEAFF. In DNA form, the CDR3 reads TGTGCCAGTAGACCCAGATCCGGGACAGCGAACACTGAAGCTTTCTTT. This chain joins TRBV19 and TRBJ1-1, with 7 bases identical to TRBD1. There are 16 residues in the CDR3. J was trimmed by 1 base and V by 6 bases; bases with no gene match: 11. From germline, CDR1 is LNHDA and CDR2 SQIVND (reference sequence).